The 4 T cell receptor beta chains below come from one sample, sequenced in a study of cytomegalovirus exposure and HLA in healthy donors. The PCR made use of 60 Vbeta and 13 Jbeta primers. Sequenced by immunoSEQ multiplex PCR; TCRdb stores in-frame clones only, minus some. The top ten clones hold more than 2.5% of a sample with about 140,000 clones, 82% of them seen once. Material for sequencing was PBMCs. Source of these receptors: a man in his late teens or twenties in good health and CMV-seropositive.

The chain has TRBV5-1 and TRBJ1-1; TRBD1 might be the D (5 bases). The CDR3 contains 16 residues. Germline V gene lookup returns CDR1 SGHRS and CDR2 YFSETQ. V lost 2 bases to trimming and J lost 1 base, with 15 bases between them. CDR3 residues: CASSFGPLDRNTEAFF. CDR3 nucleotide sequence: TGCGCCAGCAGCTTTGGGCCCCTCGACAGGAACACTGAAGCTTTCTTT.

The chain links TRBV6-5 to TRBJ2-2; D gene ambiguous. The V end lost 7 bases, the J end lost 2 bases, and 11 bases lay between the germline ends. The CDR3 runs 14 residues. Germline values: CDR1 MNHEY, CDR2 SVGAGI. This chain's CDR3 is CASTPAANTGELFF. In nucleotides, the CDR3 is TGTGCCAGCACCCCCGCGGCCAACACCGGGGAGCTGTTTTTT.

The chain combines TRBV29-1 with TRBJ2-1; weak D call: TRBD2 (5 bases). Germline values: CDR1 SQVTM, CDR2 ANQGSEA. The CDR3 sequence is 12 residues long. Trimming shortened V by 2 bases and J by 5 bases, and 7 bases separated the two germline ends. The CDR3 loop reads CSVELRDNEQFF. CDR3 DNA sequence: TGCAGCGTTGAATTGCGGGACAATGAGCAGTTCTTC.

The CDR3 sequence is CSVASHDRVSNQPQHF. For the CDR3, the DNA is TGCAGCGTTGCAAGCCACGACAGGGTTAGCAATCAGCCCCAGCATTTT. V is TRBV29-1 and J is TRBJ1-5, with TRBD1 matching 7 bases. The CDR3 contains 16 residues. V dropped 4 bases and J dropped 0; count of bases not matched to a gene: 9. CDR1 and CDR2 from the germline V gene are SQVTM and ANQGSEA.